The 20 T cell receptor beta chains reported below all come from one sample, sequenced in a study of regulatory T cells in long-lasting Graves disease. Time point in this sample: newly diagnosed GD, antithyroid drugs for less than 3 months. Researchers made the TCR library from RNA that was extracted from PBMCs. Investigators prepared the TCR beta libraries by applying iRepertoire HTBI primers and Arm-PCR of CDR3 regions. TCRdb reprocessed the multiplex PCR reads with MiXCR, giving one entry per CDR3 protein. The top ten hold roughly 29% of the sample, which has 350,000 to 450,000 distinct CDR3 sequences, 16% seen once. Separately, the same data were catalogued under a study of T cells in Graves' hyperthyroidism and ophthalmopathy.

The material sequenced was peripheral blood mononuclear cells (PBMCs), taken at new diagnosis, from a patient treated with antithyroid drugs. These receptors all stem from a man aged 40-55 years with Graves disease.

The rearrangement uses TRBV30 and TRBJ2-7, with TRBD1 matching over 9 bases. CDR1 is GTSNPN, CDR2 SVGIG, per germline (reference sequence). Trimming took 8 bases from V and 7 from J; bases not matched to a gene: 12. The CDR3 covers 13 residues. This CDR3 is CAGLDRGRREQYF. The CDR3 DNA reads TGTGCCGGACTGGACAGGGGCCGTCGAGAGCAGTACTTC.

The sample holds a few counts of this clonotype. The rearrangement uses TRBV2 and TRBJ1-2; D is possibly TRBD1 (5 bases). The CDR3 covers 12 residues. V lost 1 base to trimming and J lost 12 bases, with 12 bases between them. Germline V gene sequence: CDR1 SNHLY, CDR2 FYNNEI. Here the CDR3 DNA reads TGTGCCAGCAGTGAAGGGGGCGTCAGGAACACCTTC. Translating it yields CASSEGGVRNTF.

In this sample, this clonotype turned up a few times. The chain has TRBV29-1 and TRBJ1-4; D gene ambiguous. V lost 1 base and J 8 bases, leaving 17 bases between the germline ends. Germline CDR1 is SQVTM and CDR2 is ANQGSEA. The CDR3 has 15 amino acids. CDR3 nucleotides: TGCAGCGTTGAAGCCTCAGGAAGCTCGGGGGAAAAACTGTTTTTT. Encoded protein: CSVEASGSSGEKLFF. The full variable domain, rest sourced from reference TRBV29-1 and TRBJ1-4, is SAVISQKPSRDICQRGTSLTIQCQVDSQVTMMFWYRQQPGQSLTLIATANQGSEATYESGFVIDKFPISRPNLTFSTLTVSNMSPEDSSIYLCSVEASGSSGEKLFFGSGTQLSVL.

This rearrangement joins TRBV6-1 to TRBJ1-1; possibly TRBD1 for D (5 bases). CDR1 and CDR2 (germline): MNHNS, SASEGT. The CDR3 has 13 amino acids. V was cut by 11 bases and J by 9 bases, with 22 bases left in between. The CDR3 loop is CAGADSGRLKAFF. For the CDR3, the DNA is TGTGCCGGGGCCGACAGCGGCCGACTAAAAGCTTTCTTT.

This clonotype was picked up a small number of times. The chain combines TRBV6-5 with TRBJ2-4; D unclear. Germline-derived CDR1 and CDR2 are MNHEY and SVGAGI. The CDR3 is 13 residues long. The germline V and J ends were trimmed by 2 bases and 8 bases, with 10 bases remaining between them. CDR3: CASSYEYDDIQYF. The CDR3 bases are TGTGCCAGCAGTTACGAGTATGATGACATTCAGTACTTC.

For the CDR3, the DNA is TGTGCCAGCAGCCAGGCGGACAGGGCGAGGGGTGAGCAGTTCTTC. Its translation: CASSQADRARGEQFF. The V gene is TRBV4-2, the J gene TRBJ2-1; TRBD1 agrees at 8 bases. V was pared by 3 bases and J by 9 bases, with 10 bases of the junction left unmatched. Germline-derived CDR1 and CDR2 are LGHNA and YNFKEQ. CDR3 length: 15 amino acids.

At least ten counts were recorded for this clonotype. V and J are TRBV30 and TRBJ2-7, with 7 bases matching TRBD1. V trimming: 2 bases; J trimming: 4 bases; junction bases outside the gene matches: 11. The CDR3 contains 15 residues. The germline CDR1 and CDR2 sequences are GTSNPN and SVGIG (reference sequence). CDR3 amino acids: CAWSSLPGQAYEQYF. Written as DNA, the CDR3 is TGTGCCTGGAGTTCCCTCCCCGGACAGGCTTACGAGCAGTACTTC.

This clonotype was counted ten times or more. V gene TRBV3-1 combines with J gene TRBJ1-1; D uncertain. In germline, CDR1 is LGHDT, CDR2 YNNKEL (reference sequence). This CDR3 is 13 amino acids long. Trimming took off 4 bases at V and 7 bases at J, with 13 bases between the two ends. The CDR3 here is CASSRQWSGEAFF. CDR3 coding DNA: TGTGCCAGCAGCCGTCAGTGGTCGGGTGAAGCTTTCTTT.

This clonotype showed up just a few times. This chain joins TRBV5-5 and TRBJ2-5, with D possibly matching TRBD2 (5 bases). Trimming removed 5 bases from V and 0 bases from J, with 11 bases in between. This CDR3 region has 14 residues. Per the germline V gene, CDR1 is SGHKS and CDR2 is YYEKEE (reference sequence). For the CDR3, the DNA is TGTGCCAGCAGGGCGGCCGGGAACCAAGAGACCCAGTACTTC. This codes for CASRAAGNQETQYF. Together with reference TRBV5-5 and TRBJ2-5, the CDR3 gives the full variable domain: DAGVTQSPTHLIKTRGQQVTLRCSPISGHKSVSWYQQVLGQGPQFIFQYYEKEERGRGNFPDRFSARQFPNYSSELNVNALLLGDSALYLCASRAAGNQETQYFGPGTRLLVL.

The CDR3 DNA follows: TGTGCCAGCAGTTACTCTAGGGCGGGCCAGTACTTC. As protein: CASSYSRAGQYF. The chain carries TRBV6-5 and TRBJ2-7, with D tentatively TRBD2 (5 bases). The CDR3 extends over 12 amino acids. Germline lookup yields CDR1 MNHEY and CDR2 SVGAGI. Deletions cut 0 bases from V and 10 bases from J, with 10 bases between.

This clonotype has only a few counts. V usage is TRBV5-1 and J usage is TRBJ1-1; a possible D gene is TRBD1 (6 bases). Germline V gene data show CDR1 as SGHRS and CDR2 as YFSETQ. The CDR3 length is 17 residues. Trimming took off 3 bases at V and 4 bases at J, with 22 bases between the two ends. This chain's CDR3 is CASSSQPLTGPGTEAFF. The CDR3 DNA follows: TGCGCCAGCAGCTCGCAACCCCTGACAGGTCCTGGCACTGAAGCTTTCTTT.

Here the CDR3 DNA reads TGTGCCAGCAACAAACTGGGGGGGCTGGGGACCCAGTACTTC. Translation gives CASNKLGGLGTQYF. V and J are TRBV10-3 and TRBJ2-5; a weak D match, TRBD2 (7 bases). Trimming stripped 10 bases from V and 7 bases from J, with 22 bases between. The CDR3 length is 14 residues. Looked up from germline, CDR1 is ENHRY and CDR2 is SYGVKD.

Concerning this clonotype: This sequence may be a read error, since a much larger clone differs from it by one base. This sequence joins TRBV20-1 and TRBJ2-1, with TRBD1 matching 10 bases. The V gene's germline CDR1 is DFQATT and CDR2 SNEGSKA (reference sequence). The CDR3 is made up of 16 amino acids. The CDR3 loop is CSVRAGTGAGYNEQFF. The CDR3 region has the DNA TGCAGTGTTAGAGCCGGGACAGGGGCCGGCTACAATGAGCAGTTCTTC.

The V and J genes are TRBV25-1 and TRBJ1-6; 9 nucleotides align to TRBD1. V trimming: 6 bases; J trimming: 9 bases; junction bases outside the gene matches: 6. The germline V gene encodes CDR1 MGHDK and CDR2 SYGVNS. This CDR3 has 14 residues. This chain's CDR3 is CASRWDRESSPLHF. The CDR3 DNA sequence: TGTGCCAGCAGATGGGACAGGGAAAGTTCACCCCTCCACTTT.

This clonotype was observed many times. The chain joins TRBV20-1 to TRBJ1-4; 9 bases map to TRBD1. The trim removed 6 bases at V and 8 bases at J, leaving 7 bases unmatched. The CDR3 runs to 13 residues. Germline V lookup: CDR1 DFQATT, CDR2 SNEGSKA (reference sequence). The CDR3 loop reads CSARQGVQEKLFF. In DNA form, the CDR3 reads TGCAGTGCCAGACAGGGGGTACAGGAAAAACTGTTTTTT.

In this sample, this clonotype turned up many times. This chain connects TRBV7-6 to TRBJ2-3; D uncertain. Germline CDR1 is SGHVS and CDR2 is FNYEAQ. V lost 3 bases to trimming and J lost 4 bases, with 8 bases between them. The CDR3 totals 13 residues. CDR3 coding DNA: TGTGCCAGCAGCTTTCGACCGGCAGATACGCAGTATTTT. This codes for CASSFRPADTQYF.

This clonotype was counted ten times or more. The chain has TRBV3-1 and TRBJ1-4; D ambiguous. This CDR3 comprises 13 residues. CDR1 and CDR2 (germline): LGHDT, YNNKEL (reference sequence). The V end lost 2 bases, the J end lost 4 bases, and 5 bases lay between the germline ends. The CDR3 DNA sequence: TGTGCCAGCAGCCAATCACTTAATGAAAAACTGTTTTTT. This translates into CASSQSLNEKLFF.

This chain connects TRBV19 to TRBJ1-5; tentative D call: TRBD1 (5 bases). The CDR3 covers 14 residues. Trimming left V 8 bases short and J 2 bases short, with 13 bases between. Germline-derived CDR1 and CDR2 are LNHDA and SQIVND (reference sequence). CDR3 sequence reads: CASARGGGNQPQHF. The CDR3 nucleotides read TGTGCCAGTGCCCGGGGGGGGGGCAATCAGCCCCAGCATTTT.

J is TRBJ1-3 and V is TRBV12-3 or TRBV12-4; 8 nucleotides line up with TRBD1. V shed 6 bases, J shed 2 bases, and the junction held 3 bases outside the gene matches. The CDR3 sequence is 14 residues long. CDR3 loop: CASSRTGPGNTIYF. The DNA of the CDR3 is TGTGCCAGCAGCCGGACAGGGCCTGGAAACACCATATATTTT.

This clonotype has only a few counts. V is TRBV7-2 and J is TRBJ2-6; the D gene is possibly TRBD1 (5 bases). CDR1 SGHTA and CDR2 FQGNSA come from the germline V gene. The CDR3 is 19 amino acids. The V end was cut by 0 bases, the J end by 0 bases, with 15 bases between. The CDR3 coding sequence is TGTGCCAGCAGCTTAGCCGTACAGGCGCTAAGCTCTGGGGCCAACGTCCTGACTTTC. Protein: CASSLAVQALSSGANVLTF.